Following are 10 T cell receptor beta chains from one sample sequenced in a study of cytomegalovirus exposure and HLA in healthy donors. 13 Jbeta primers and 60 Vbeta primers were used for the PCR. Some clones are missing from TCRdb's copy, which holds only in-frame ones; the method was immunoSEQ multiplex PCR. The sample holds about 94,000 clones, 77% seen once. The sequenced material came from PBMCs. The source is a man aged 25-45 years in good health and CMV-seronegative.

This chain connects TRBV11-2 to TRBJ2-2; no reliable D call. The CDR3 runs 16 residues. The germline V and J ends were trimmed by 1 base and 1 base, with 10 bases remaining between them. In germline, CDR1 is SGHAT, CDR2 FQNNGV. This CDR3 reads CASSLVAGMNTGELFF. The CDR3 nucleotides read TGTGCCAGCAGCTTAGTCGCAGGCATGAACACCGGGGAGCTGTTTTTT.

The CDR3 here is CASSVASGGNTDTQYF. In nucleotides, the CDR3 is TGTGCCAGCAGCGTAGCTAGCGGGGGAAACACAGATACGCAGTATTTT. This chain connects TRBV9 to TRBJ2-3; 10 positions agree with TRBD2. CDR1 SGDLS and CDR2 YYNGEE come from the germline V gene. The CDR3 runs to 16 residues. Unmatched junction bases numbered 3, after V lost 0 bases and J lost 2 bases. The full variable domain, its missing parts supplied by reference TRBV9 and TRBJ2-3, is DSGVTQTPKHLITATGQRVTLRCSPRSGDLSVYWYQQSLDQGLQFLIQYYNGEERAKGNILERFSAQQFPDLHSELNLSSLELGDSALYFCASSVASGGNTDTQYFGPGTRLTVL.

A few counts support this clone. This chain connects TRBV10-2 to TRBJ1-4, with D unclear. Germline lookup yields CDR1 WSHSY and CDR2 SAAADI. The CDR3 has 16 residues. V gave up 3 bases and J gave up 1 base, with 12 bases separating them. CDR3 bases: TGCGCCAGCAGTGAACCAGGAGGAGAAACTAATGAAAAACTGTTTTTT. It specifies CASSEPGGETNEKLFF.

The V and J genes are TRBV5-4 and TRBJ2-7; 8 bases align to TRBD2. The germline V gene encodes CDR1 SGHNT and CDR2 YYREEE (reference sequence). The length of the CDR3 is 15 residues. V lost 3 bases, J lost 3 bases, and 8 bases stayed unmatched. CDR3 DNA sequence: TGTGCCAGCAGCTCTAGACTAAGCGGGGGCTACGAGCAGTACTTC. Translation gives CASSSRLSGGYEQYF.

The chain joins TRBV11-2 to TRBJ2-4; 7 bases map to TRBD2. Per germline, CDR1 SGHAT and CDR2 FQNNGV. The junction had 5 bases not matched to a gene; V was cut back by 6 bases and J by 0 bases. The CDR3 runs 15 residues. The CDR3 loop reads CASRRIAGAKNIQYF. CDR3 DNA: TGTGCCAGCAGACGAATAGCGGGAGCCAAAAACATTCAGTACTTC.

The chain has TRBV6-6 and TRBJ1-3, with D perhaps matching TRBD1 (5 bases). Deletions cut 2 bases from V and 8 bases from J, with 13 bases between. Germline CDR1 is MNHNY and CDR2 is SVGAGI (reference sequence). The length of the CDR3 is 14 residues. The CDR3 coding sequence is TGTGCCAGCAGTTACGGGGGGACCTTAGACACCATATATTTT. Its translation is CASSYGGTLDTIYF.

CDR3 nucleotide sequence: TGTGCCAGCAGCTTAGGACAGGACTCTGGAAACACCATATATTTT. It translates to CASSLGQDSGNTIYF. The chain carries TRBV5-4 and TRBJ1-3, with 7 bases aligning to TRBD1. The CDR3 is 15 residues long. V trimming: 2 bases; J trimming: 0 bases; junction bases outside the gene matches: 2. Germline V CDR1 and CDR2: SGHNT, YYREEE (reference sequence).

The chain links TRBV10-3 to TRBJ2-5; D may be TRBD2 (5 bases). Germline CDR1 and CDR2: ENHRY and SYGVKD. The V end lost 10 bases, the J end lost 2 bases, and 14 bases lay between the germline ends. This CDR3 comprises 13 residues. CDR3 amino acids: CATTGSAQETQYF. The CDR3 DNA is TGTGCCACAACGGGTAGCGCACAAGAGACCCAGTACTTC.

The chain is built from TRBV7-2 and TRBJ2-3, with a possible D match to TRBD1 (5 bases). The V and J ends lost 6 bases and 2 bases respectively, with 12 bases between them. CDR1 and CDR2 (germline): SGHTA, FQGNSA. CDR3 length: 14 residues. The CDR3, as DNA: TGTGCCAGCAGTTTGGGGCTATCCACAGATACGCAGTATTTT. Amino acids: CASSLGLSTDTQYF.

This clone showed up just once. This chain uses TRBV7-2 with TRBJ1-1, with 9 bases identical to TRBD1. The J segment lost 5 bases and the V segment lost 3 bases, leaving 4 bases of the junction unmatched. In germline, CDR1 is SGHTA, CDR2 FQGNSA. The length of the CDR3 is 14 residues. CDR3 in DNA: TGTGCCAGCAGCTTTCCCGGACAGGGGACTGAAGCTTTCTTT. It translates to CASSFPGQGTEAFF.